This T cell receptor (beta chain) was sequenced during a study of blood T cells in healthy people across ages. A second PCR of roughly 7 to 11 cycles used a sample-barcoded 5' primer and a J-beta primer mix. MiXCR, applied by TCRdb to the 5' RACE reads, yields one record per CDR3 protein. The sample yields just under 550,000 distinct CDR3 sequences, about 24% seen once. The length of the CDR3 is 15 residues. CDR1 is MGHRA and CDR2 is YSYEKL in the germline V gene. This same sample was also taken into another study, of T cells of mothers and their children.

The chain links TRBV4-1 to TRBJ2-5; no clear D. The J call could be wrong; TRBJ2-7 is a better fit for the DNA end. The sample was blood. This clonotype originated in a boy younger than 18 in good health. The CDR3 sequence is CASSQETRGSYEQYF. For the CDR3, the DNA is TGCGCCAGCAGCCAAGAGACGCGCGGATCCTACGAGCAGTACTTC.